The 24 T cell receptor beta chains listed next were all sequenced from one sample in a study of identical twins. MiXCR, run by TCRdb on the 5' RACE reads, gives a single entry per CDR3 protein. The sample contains under 450,000 distinct CDR3 sequences, roughly 20% of which appear only once. The sample comprised naive T cells sorted from blood. The receptors were gathered from a man aged 50 to 59 in good health.

This clonotype was found many times. The chain has TRBV7-9 and TRBJ2-5; the match to TRBD2 covers 11 bases. Germline-derived CDR1 and CDR2 are SEHNR and FQNEAQ (reference sequence). The CDR3 is 17 amino acids. After removal of 4 bases from V and 3 bases from J, the junction contained 10 bases not matched to a gene. The CDR3 DNA is TGTGCCAGCAGCTCCTTCCCCCTAGCGGGGGGAAAAGAGACCCAGTACTTC. This gives the protein CASSSFPLAGGKETQYF.

The chain links TRBV10-3 to TRBJ2-5, with TRBD2 matching 9 bases. Germline V CDR1 and CDR2: ENHRY, SYGVKD. V gave up 11 bases and J gave up 4 bases; unmatched junction bases: 2. The CDR3 runs 11 residues. In nucleotides, the CDR3 is TGTGCCCCACTAGCGGGAGAGACCCAGTACTTC. Protein: CAPLAGETQYF.

The gene calls are TRBV14 and TRBJ2-2, with TRBD2 identical over 12 bases. The junction had 3 bases not matched to a gene; V was cut back by 3 bases and J by 4 bases. Per the germline V gene, CDR1 is SGHDN and CDR2 is FVKESK. There are 16 residues in the CDR3. CDR3 sequence: CASSHRLAGVTGELFF. In DNA form, the CDR3 reads TGTGCCAGCAGCCATCGACTAGCGGGAGTCACCGGGGAGCTGTTTTTT.

Many counts were recorded for this clonotype. V is TRBV5-1 and J is TRBJ1-2; 8 nucleotides line up with TRBD1. Germline CDR1 SGHRS, CDR2 YFSETQ. This CDR3 is 17 amino acids long. V shed 1 base and J 4 bases; nucleotides not matched to a gene: 12. The DNA of the CDR3 is TGCGCCAGCAGCTTGTCCCCCGGGACAGGTACCTTCTATGGCTACACCTTC. Its protein is CASSLSPGTGTFYGYTF.

In this sample, this clonotype turned up many times. The chain is built from TRBV7-2 and TRBJ2-7; TRBD1 matches 8 bases. CDR1 is SGHTA, CDR2 FQGNSA, per germline. Trimming cost V 5 bases and J 0 bases; bases outside gene matches: 9. The CDR3 has 16 amino acids. CDR3 sequence: CASSPAGGLSSYEQYF. In DNA, the CDR3 is TGTGCCAGCAGCCCAGCAGGGGGCTTGAGCTCCTACGAGCAGTACTTC.

The chain employs TRBV7-2 and TRBJ1-6; D is unresolved. The CDR3 contains 14 residues. CDR1 and CDR2 from the germline V gene are SGHTA and FQGNSA. Trimming left V 3 bases short and J 7 bases short, with 10 bases between. Here the CDR3 DNA reads TGTGCCAGCAGCTTCCCCGCGGGGAATTCACCCCTCCACTTT. Its translation: CASSFPAGNSPLHF.

This chain joins TRBV20-1 and TRBJ1-6, with D hard to call. Germline CDR1 and CDR2: DFQATT and SNEGSKA (reference sequence). The CDR3 is 13 amino acids. V lost 0 bases to trimming and J lost 7 bases, with 7 bases between them. CDR3 protein: CSARDSGNSPLHF. The DNA of the CDR3 is TGCAGTGCTAGAGATAGCGGGAATTCACCCCTCCACTTT.

This sequence joins TRBV6-2 or TRBV6-3 and TRBJ2-1, with D perhaps given as TRBD1 or TRBD2 (6 bases each). From germline, CDR1 is MNHEY and CDR2 SVGEGT. The V and J ends lost 7 bases and 3 bases respectively, with 13 bases between them. CDR3 size: 14 residues. The CDR3 region has the DNA TGTGCCAGCACCTACGGGGGACACTACAATGAGCAGTTCTTC. This sequence encodes CASTYGGHYNEQFF.

This clonotype showed up just a few times. This chain joins TRBV6-1 and TRBJ2-1; 12 bases are a match to TRBD2. From germline, CDR1 is MNHNS and CDR2 SASEGT. The length of the CDR3 is 14 residues. J was trimmed by 6 bases and V by 5 bases; bases with no gene match: 2. The CDR3 here is CASSLAGGVNEQFF. The CDR3 DNA sequence: TGTGCCAGCAGTCTAGCGGGAGGGGTCAATGAGCAGTTCTTC.

The rearrangement joins TRBV4-3 to TRBJ1-1; 11 positions agree with TRBD1. The germline gives CDR1 LGHNA, CDR2 YSLEER. This CDR3 has 13 residues. Unmatched junction bases numbered 5, after V lost 8 bases and J lost 6 bases. CDR3 region: CASFGQGASEAFF. The CDR3 nucleotides read TGCGCCAGCTTCGGACAGGGGGCCTCTGAAGCTTTCTTT.

This clonotype appeared a few times. This sequence joins TRBV6-1 and TRBJ2-1; TRBD2 is a possible D gene (7 bases). Germline CDR1 reads MNHNS; CDR2 reads SASEGT. The CDR3 covers 13 residues. V was trimmed by 9 bases and J by 7 bases, leaving 16 bases between them. CDR3 sequence: CASLKSGTNEQFF. The CDR3 region has the DNA TGTGCCAGTTTAAAAAGCGGGACAAATGAGCAGTTCTTC.

This clonotype came up a few times. The chain combines TRBV18 with TRBJ2-3, with D possibly matching TRBD2 (5 bases). The CDR3 extends over 14 amino acids. Trimming removed 2 bases at V and 2 bases at J, with 8 bases between. Germline V CDR1 and CDR2: KGHSH, LQKENI. CDR3 in DNA: TGTGCCAGCTCACCAAAGCGGACCACAGATACGCAGTATTTT. The encoded protein is CASSPKRTTDTQYF.

There are many counts of this clonotype. The genes are TRBV12-3 or TRBV12-4 and TRBJ2-1, with D possibly TRBD1 on 5 matching bases. The V end was cut by 5 bases, the J end by 4 bases, with 12 bases between. This CDR3 region has 14 residues. CDR3 loop: CASSHDSPYNEQFF. The CDR3 DNA reads as TGTGCCAGCAGTCACGACAGCCCTTACAATGAGCAGTTCTTC.

This clonotype has at least ten counts. V is TRBV20-1 and J is TRBJ2-3, with D unresolved. This CDR3 has 13 residues. Trimming removed 2 bases at V and 5 bases at J, with 11 bases between. Germline lookup yields CDR1 DFQATT and CDR2 SNEGSKA (reference sequence). CDR3 amino acids: CSARSSPEDTQYF. The CDR3 nucleotides are TGCAGTGCTAGAAGTAGTCCGGAAGATACGCAGTATTTT.

This clonotype has only a few counts. The J gene is TRBJ2-5, the V gene TRBV18, with D unresolved. The CDR3 is 14 amino acids. V gave up 8 bases and J gave up 2 bases, with 15 bases separating them. The germline gives CDR1 KGHSH, CDR2 LQKENI. The CDR3 sequence is CASRVTPIQETQYF. The CDR3 region has the DNA TGTGCCAGCCGGGTGACCCCTATTCAAGAGACCCAGTACTTC. Full variable domain (outside the CDR3, taken from reference TRBV18 and TRBJ2-5): NAGVMQNPRHLVRRRGQEARLRCSPMKGHSHVYWYRQLPEEGLKFMVYLQKENIIDESGMPKERFSAEFPKEGPSILRIQQVVRGDSAAYFCASRVTPIQETQYFGPGTRLLVL.

The V call is TRBV27, the J call TRBJ2-7; 10 bases line up with TRBD1. Germline-derived CDR1 and CDR2 are MNHEY and SMNVEV (reference sequence). The trim removed 2 bases at V and 5 bases at J, leaving 6 bases unmatched. This CDR3 is 15 amino acids long. As DNA, the CDR3 is TGTGCCAGCAGTTTAGGGGGACAGGGGCTCAACGAGCAGTACTTC. Translated: CASSLGGQGLNEQYF.

The V gene is TRBV7-9, the J gene TRBJ2-7; 7 nucleotides match TRBD1. The V gene end was trimmed by 5 bases and the J gene end by 4 bases; junction bases not matched to a gene: 8. The CDR3 has 14 amino acids. Germline V gene lookup returns CDR1 SEHNR and CDR2 FQNEAQ (reference sequence). CDR3 nucleotides: TGTGCCAGCAGCCCCCCCGCGACAGGGTACGAGCAGTACTTC. Residues: CASSPPATGYEQYF.

There are a few counts of this clonotype. For the CDR3, the DNA is TGCAGTGCTAGAGTCCCAGGGGGTGACGGCTACACCTTC. This gives the protein CSARVPGGDGYTF. The chain combines TRBV20-1 with TRBJ1-2; 7 positions match TRBD1. This CDR3 has 13 amino acids. Germline CDR1 and CDR2: DFQATT and SNEGSKA (reference sequence). V shed 1 base, J shed 8 bases, and the junction held 7 bases outside the gene matches.

The sample holds many counts of this clonotype. The chain carries TRBV12-3 or TRBV12-4 and TRBJ2-5, with D possibly matching TRBD1 (6 bases). Trimming pared 5 bases from V and 5 bases from J, leaving 15 bases between. This CDR3 comprises 14 residues. The CDR3 region has the DNA TGTGCCAGCAGTCGGGCCAACAGGGTGGAGACCCAGTACTTC. Amino acid sequence: CASSRANRVETQYF.

V usage is TRBV7-2 and J usage is TRBJ2-5; TRBD1 agrees at 9 bases. CDR3 length: 16 amino acids. The germline CDR1 and CDR2 sequences are SGHTA and FQGNSA. The V segment lost 4 bases and the J segment 2 bases; nucleotides outside the gene matches: 8. CDR3 in DNA: TGTGCCAGCAGCTATACAGGACAGGGGACTCAAGAGACCCAGTACTTC. It is translated as CASSYTGQGTQETQYF.

J is TRBJ1-2 and V is TRBV5-1; no clear D. V lost 7 bases and J 2 bases, leaving 18 bases between the germline ends. Germline values: CDR1 SGHRS, CDR2 YFSETQ. The length of the CDR3 is 15 residues. CDR3 coding DNA: TGCGCCAGCGCCCGGGATCCTACCATGAACTATGGCTACACCTTC. It is translated as CASARDPTMNYGYTF.

V gene TRBV5-4 combines with J gene TRBJ2-7; weak D call: TRBD2 (6 bases). The V gene's germline CDR1 is SGHNT and CDR2 YYREEE (reference sequence). The CDR3 runs to 13 residues. Deletions cut 4 bases from V and 5 bases from J, with 13 bases between. CDR3 nucleotide sequence: TGTGCCAGCAGCCCCAGGGACTTCCACGAGCAGTACTTC. Protein: CASSPRDFHEQYF.

This chain joins TRBV7-9 and TRBJ1-1; TRBD1 might be the D (6 bases). The V end lost 3 bases, the J end lost 2 bases, and 13 bases lay between the germline ends. The CDR3 length is 15 residues. In germline, CDR1 is SEHNR, CDR2 FQNEAQ (reference sequence). CDR3 residues: CASSFQQGLNTEAFF. The CDR3 DNA reads TGTGCCAGCAGCTTCCAACAGGGCCTTAACACTGAAGCTTTCTTT.

This clonotype has a handful of counts. The chain recombines TRBV7-2 with TRBJ2-7, with D possibly matching TRBD2 (7 bases). Trimming took 5 bases from V and 5 from J, leaving 16 bases between them. Per the germline V gene, CDR1 is SGHTA and CDR2 is FQGNSA. The CDR3 is made up of 14 amino acids. This chain's CDR3 is CASSPFRGADEQYF. CDR3 in DNA: TGTGCCAGCAGCCCTTTCCGGGGGGCGGACGAGCAGTACTTC.